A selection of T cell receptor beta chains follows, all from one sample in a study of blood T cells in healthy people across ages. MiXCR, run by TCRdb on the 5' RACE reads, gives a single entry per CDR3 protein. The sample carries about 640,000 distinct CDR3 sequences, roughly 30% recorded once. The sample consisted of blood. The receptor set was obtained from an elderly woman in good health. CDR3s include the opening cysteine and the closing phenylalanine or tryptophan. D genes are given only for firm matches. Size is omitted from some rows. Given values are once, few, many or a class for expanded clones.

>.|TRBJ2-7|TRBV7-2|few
CVSSLGYEQYF
TGTGTCAGCAGCTTGGGGTACGAGCAGTACTTC
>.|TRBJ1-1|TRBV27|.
CASSSLGSEAFF
TGTGCCAGCAGTTCCCTCGGCAGTGAAGCTTTCTTT
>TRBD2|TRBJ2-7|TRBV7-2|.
CASSPAGSYNGQYF
TGTGCCAGCAGCCCAGCGGGGTCCTACAATGGGCAGTACTTC
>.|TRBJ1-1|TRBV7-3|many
CASSLNRDTEAFF
TGTGCCAGCAGCTTAAACAGGGACACTGAAGCTTTCTTT
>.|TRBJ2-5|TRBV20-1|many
CSARDGSLGRETQYF
TGCAGTGCTAGAGATGGTTCACTGGGCCGAGAGACCCAGTACTTC
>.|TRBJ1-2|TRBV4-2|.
CASSEVDYGYTF
TGTGCCAGTAGTGAGGTGGACTATGGCTACACCTTC
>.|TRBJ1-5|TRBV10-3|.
CAISESDTPRNQSQHF
TGTGCCATCAGTGAGTCCGACACCCCGAGAAATCAGTCCCAGCATTTT
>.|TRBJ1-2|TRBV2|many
CASSERVYYGYTF
TGTGCCAGCAGTGAACGTGTGTACTATGGCTACACCTTC
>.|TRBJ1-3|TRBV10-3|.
CAISESMGNTIYF
TGTGCCATCAGTGAGTCGATGGGAAACACCATATATTTT
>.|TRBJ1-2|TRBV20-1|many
CSTGTSNYGYTF
TGCAGTACCGGGACATCTAACTATGGCTACACCTTC
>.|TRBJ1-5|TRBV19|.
CASSIGWANQPQHF
TGTGCCAGTAGTATCGGGTGGGCGAATCAGCCCCAGCATTTT
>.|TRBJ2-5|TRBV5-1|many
CASSPESHIQETQYF
TGCGCCAGCAGCCCTGAATCCCATATCCAAGAGACCCAGTACTTC
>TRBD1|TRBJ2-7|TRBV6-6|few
CASSTTGTGGRREQYF
TGTGCCAGCAGTACCACCGGGACAGGGGGCCGCCGTGAGCAGTACTTC
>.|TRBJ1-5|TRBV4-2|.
CASSQAGDSNQPQHF
TGTGCCAGCAGCCAAGCAGGGGATAGCAATCAGCCCCAGCATTTT
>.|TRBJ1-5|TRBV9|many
CASSAGQINQPQHF
TGTGCCAGCAGCGCGGGACAAATAAATCAGCCCCAGCATTTT
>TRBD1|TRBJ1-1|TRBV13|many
CASSSKTGPEEAFF
TGTGCCAGCAGCTCTAAGACAGGGCCGGAGGAAGCTTTCTTT
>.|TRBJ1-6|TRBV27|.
CASSSVGGFSYNSPLHF
TGTGCCAGCAGTTCCGTTGGAGGTTTCTCCTATAATTCACCCCTCCACTTT
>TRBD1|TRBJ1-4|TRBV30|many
CAWSGDRGEKLFF
TGTGCCTGGAGTGGGGACAGGGGGGAAAAACTGTTTTTT
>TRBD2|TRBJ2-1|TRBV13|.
CASSRTGTSGRGEQFF
TGTGCCAGCAGCCGGACCGGGACTAGCGGGAGAGGCGAGCAGTTCTTC
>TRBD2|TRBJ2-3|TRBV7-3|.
CASSFGRFAGGLTDTQYF
TGTGCCAGCAGCTTCGGTCGCTTCGCGGGGGGGCTGACAGATACGCAGTATTTT
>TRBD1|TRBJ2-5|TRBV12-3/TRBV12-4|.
CASSFRDRGRQTQYF
TGTGCCAGCAGTTTTCGTGACAGGGGAAGACAGACCCAGTACTTC
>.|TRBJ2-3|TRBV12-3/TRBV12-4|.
CASSRVRADTQYF
TGTGCCAGCAGTCGAGTGAGAGCAGATACGCAGTATTTT
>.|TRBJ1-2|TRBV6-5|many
CASSYSSVFPYGYTF
TGTGCCAGCAGTTACTCGAGCGTCTTTCCCTATGGCTACACCTTC
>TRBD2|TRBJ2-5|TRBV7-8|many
CASSLAGGGGAWETQYF
TGTGCCAGCAGCTTAGCGGGCGGCGGGGGGGCCTGGGAGACCCAGTACTTC
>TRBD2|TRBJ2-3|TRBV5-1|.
CASSLDGSGGTDTQYF
TGCGCCAGCAGCTTGGATGGTAGCGGGGGCACAGATACGCAGTATTTT
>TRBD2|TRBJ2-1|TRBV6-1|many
CASRRGGFYNEQFF
TGTGCCAGCAGACGGGGGGGGTTCTACAATGAGCAGTTCTTC